The 21 T cell receptor beta chains reported below all come from one sample, sequenced in a study of T cell responses to AZD1222 COVID-19 vaccine. TCRdb's copy holds only in-frame clones and misses some; the assay was immunoSEQ multiplex PCR. The data show 190,000 or so clones, about 89% seen once. Specimen: peripheral blood, collected 28 days after the second AZD1222 dose. These receptors all come from an adult who received the AZD1222 COVID-19 vaccine.

The V and J genes are TRBV13 and TRBJ1-6; D might be TRBD1 (6 bases). Trimming took off 5 bases at V and 6 bases at J, with 17 bases between the two ends. CDR1 is PRHDT and CDR2 is FYEKMQ in the germline V gene (reference sequence). CDR3 size: 16 residues. CDR3 in DNA: TGTGCCAGCAGCCGCCGAGTAGGGGGTTTTAATTCACCCCTCCACTTT. It codes for CASSRRVGGFNSPLHF. Full variable domain (outside the CDR3, taken from reference TRBV13 and TRBJ1-6): AAGVIQSPRHLIKEKRETATLKCYPIPRHDTVYWYQQGPGQDPQFLISFYEKMQSDKGSIPDRFSAQQFSDYHSELNMSSLELGDSALYFCASSRRVGGFNSPLHFGNGTRLTVT.

This chain uses TRBV5-1 with TRBJ2-1, with a tentative D call TRBD2 (6 bases). In germline, CDR1 is SGHRS, CDR2 YFSETQ. The CDR3 has 13 amino acids. V gave up 4 bases and J gave up 9 bases, with 14 bases separating them. CDR3 residues: CASSVRESLEQFF. The CDR3 DNA sequence: TGCGCCAGCAGCGTACGGGAGTCACTTGAGCAGTTCTTC.

The chain employs TRBV21-1 and TRBJ1-2; the table's TRBD1 call for D was not verified on the DNA. TRBV21-1 is noted as a pseudogene. The CDR3 is 14 amino acids. The CDR3 protein is CASSKWGTAYGYTF. CDR3 DNA sequence: TGTGCCAGCAGCAAATGGGGGACAGCATATGGCTACACCTTC.

The chain has TRBV6-5 and TRBJ1-1; tentatively, D is TRBD1 (5 bases). This CDR3 has 13 amino acids. Trimming stripped 8 bases from V and 3 bases from J, with 13 bases between. Germline V gene data show CDR1 as MNHEY and CDR2 as SVGAGI. CDR3 nucleotide sequence: TGTGCCAGCTCATCTTGGGGGGACACTGAAGCTTTCTTT. Amino acids: CASSSWGDTEAFF.

The chain has TRBV4-1 and TRBJ2-2; 8 bases match TRBD1. CDR3 length: 16 residues. The V segment lost 4 bases and the J segment 4 bases; nucleotides outside the gene matches: 8. Germline CDR1 reads MGHRA; CDR2 reads YSYEKL. The CDR3 coding sequence is TGCGCCAGCAGCCCACGGACAGGGTTCGTCACCGGGGAGCTGTTTTTT. It codes for CASSPRTGFVTGELFF.

The J gene is TRBJ2-1, the V gene TRBV7-3; D is ambiguous. This CDR3 region has 13 residues. V lost 1 base, J lost 5 bases, and 6 bases lay in between. Looked up from germline, CDR1 is SGHTA and CDR2 is FQGTGA. The CDR3 reads CASSLIRDNEQFF. CDR3 in DNA: TGTGCCAGCAGCTTAATTCGGGACAATGAGCAGTTCTTC.

The CDR3 spells CASSNLQKFDTEAFF. CDR3 nucleotide sequence: TGTGCCAGCAGTAACCTTCAGAAGTTCGACACTGAAGCTTTCTTT. The V gene is TRBV6-5, the J gene TRBJ1-1, with no clear D. The CDR3 is made up of 15 amino acids. Trimming took 5 bases from V and 3 from J, leaving 16 bases between them. Germline V lookup: CDR1 MNHEY, CDR2 SVGAGI.

This clone was seen a single time. The chain employs TRBV11-3 and TRBJ1-1; 9 nucleotides line up with TRBD1. Germline CDR1 SGHNT, CDR2 YENEEA. V lost 6 bases and J lost 5; bases outside the gene matches: 7. The CDR3 is made up of 14 amino acids. As DNA, the CDR3 is TGTGCCAGCAGTGTCGACAGGGGGGGGACTGAAGCTTTCTTT. As protein: CASSVDRGGTEAFF.

The chain links TRBV10-3 to TRBJ2-1; 8 nucleotides match TRBD2. This CDR3 comprises 16 residues. V dropped 3 bases and J dropped 2; count of bases not matched to a gene: 6. Germline values: CDR1 ENHRY, CDR2 SYGVKD. The CDR3 reads CAISEVEREPYNEQFF. CDR3 DNA sequence: TGTGCCATCAGTGAAGTGGAGCGGGAGCCCTACAATGAGCAGTTCTTC.

The chain couples TRBV3-1 (or the pseudogene TRBV3-2) to TRBJ1-4, with D perhaps TRBD1 (5 bases). Germline V CDR1 and CDR2: LGHDT, YNNKEL (reference sequence). The germline V and J ends were trimmed by 1 base and 7 bases, with 13 bases remaining between them. CDR3 length equals 15 residues. CDR3 in amino acids: CASSQVGRQPEKLFF. The CDR3 DNA reads as TGTGCCAGCAGCCAAGTAGGGAGACAGCCTGAAAAACTGTTTTTT.

Here the CDR3 reads CASEDGRSTEAFF. CDR3 in DNA: TGTGCCAGCGAGGACGGCAGGTCCACTGAAGCTTTCTTT. The V gene is TRBV2, the J gene TRBJ1-1, with D uncertain. Trimming left V 8 bases short and J 4 bases short, with 14 bases between. There are 13 residues in the CDR3. The germline V gene encodes CDR1 SNHLY and CDR2 FYNNEI.

J is TRBJ2-1 and V is TRBV7-3; the D is unclear. This CDR3 contains 14 residues. V dropped 3 bases and J dropped 7 bases, with 13 bases sitting between them. Germline CDR1 and CDR2: SGHTA and FQGTGA. The CDR3 bases are TGTGCCAGCAGCTTGGTGGGTAAGGGAAATGAGCAGTTCTTC. This translates into CASSLVGKGNEQFF. The full variable domain, rest sourced from reference TRBV7-3 and TRBJ2-1, is GAGVSQTPSNKVTEKGKYVELRCDPISGHTALYWYRQSLGQGPEFLIYFQGTGAADDSGLPNDRFFAVRPEGSVSTLKIQRTERGDSAVYLCASSLVGKGNEQFFGPGTRLTVL.

The chain has TRBV4-1 and TRBJ2-5, with 7 bases aligning to TRBD1. The germline V gene has CDR1 MGHRA and CDR2 YSYEKL. The CDR3 sequence is 14 residues long. V was clipped by 1 base and J by 6 bases; unmatched bases: 5. The CDR3 sequence is CASSQGQGAKTQYF. CDR3 nucleotide sequence: TGCGCCAGCAGCCAAGGACAGGGCGCAAAGACCCAGTACTTC.

This chain links TRBV27 with TRBJ2-7; TRBD1 might be the D (6 bases). V was trimmed by 5 bases and J by 5 bases, leaving 13 bases between them. The CDR3 has 13 residues. Germline CDR1 is MNHEY and CDR2 is SMNVEV (reference sequence). The CDR3 DNA follows: TGTGCCAGCAGTCCGACAGGAAGCCACGAGCAGTACTTC. Translation gives CASSPTGSHEQYF.

This chain uses TRBV7-3 with TRBJ2-5, with D possibly called TRBD1 or TRBD2 (5 bases each). V lost 2 bases, J lost 5 bases, and 9 bases lay in between. Germline values: CDR1 SGHTA, CDR2 FQGTGA. This CDR3 has 13 amino acids. Written as DNA, the CDR3 is TGTGCCAGCAGCTTAGGGACCAGGGAGACCCAGTACTTC. Protein sequence: CASSLGTRETQYF.

CDR3: CASSQSLGAVNYGYTF. CDR3 in DNA: TGTGCCAGCAGCCAAAGTCTGGGGGCCGTAAACTATGGCTACACCTTC. V is TRBV28 and J is TRBJ1-2; D might be TRBD1 (6 bases). This CDR3 region has 16 residues. The V and J ends lost 6 bases and 2 bases respectively, with 19 bases between them. The germline V gene has CDR1 MDHEN and CDR2 SYDVKM.

The chain carries TRBV4-1 and TRBJ2-1; TRBD2 is a possible D gene (5 bases). This CDR3 is 16 amino acids long. Germline CDR1 MGHRA, CDR2 YSYEKL. V was clipped by 0 bases and J by 4 bases, with 13 bases between them. In DNA, the CDR3 is TGCGCCAGCAGCCAAGAGCTGGTCGGGAAGTACAATGAGCAGTTCTTC. It codes for CASSQELVGKYNEQFF.

This clone was seen only once. The genes are TRBV19 and TRBJ1-1; TRBD1 aligns across 10 bases. Germline lookup yields CDR1 LNHDA and CDR2 SQIVND (reference sequence). The J segment lost 0 bases and the V segment lost 0 bases, leaving 4 bases of the junction unmatched. This CDR3 region has 17 residues. The CDR3 DNA follows: TGTGCCAGTAGTATAGACCCGACAGGGGGCGTGAACACTGAAGCTTTCTTT. It codes for CASSIDPTGGVNTEAFF.

This chain joins TRBV7-9 and TRBJ2-2; D gene unclear. Trimming removed 1 base from V and 4 bases from J, with 10 bases in between. CDR3 length: 15 amino acids. Germline-derived CDR1 and CDR2 are SEHNR and FQNEAQ (reference sequence). CDR3 DNA sequence: TGTGCCAGCAGCTTAGAACGTCGAGGCACCGGGGAGCTGTTTTTT. It translates to CASSLERRGTGELFF.

The chain has TRBV9 and TRBJ2-5, with D possibly called TRBD1 or TRBD2 (5 bases each). V lost 0 bases to trimming and J lost 2 bases, with 14 bases between them. The CDR3 consists of 16 residues. CDR1 and CDR2 from the germline V gene are SGDLS and YYNGEE. The CDR3 DNA reads TGTGCCAGCAGCGTAGTCAGTGGGGGTTTTCAAGAGACCCAGTACTTC. This gives the protein CASSVVSGGFQETQYF.

The table lists this clone with a count of one. The rearrangement joins TRBV28 to TRBJ1-4, with D tentatively TRBD1 (6 bases). CDR1 is MDHEN and CDR2 is SYDVKM in the germline V gene. With 5 bases removed from V and 5 bases from J, the gap between germline ends came to 9 bases. The CDR3 totals 13 residues. This CDR3 is CASSLGGNEKLFF. CDR3 in DNA: TGTGCCAGCAGTCTTGGGGGCAATGAAAAACTGTTTTTT.